These T cell receptor beta chains were read from a single sample in a study of CXCR3-negative and CXCR3-positive naive CD8 T cells. TCRdb reprocessed the 5' RACE reads and reports one entry per CDR3 protein, with no DNA. The sample has 45,000 to 65,000 distinct CDR3 sequences. Sequencing was done on a sample of memory CD8+ T cells from blood. The receptors here all came from a human donor in good health. Some clones in this sample may be carry-over from other donors' samples. The CDR3 runs from the conserved cysteine through the conserved F or W. Fields, in order: CDR3 length, clone size, J gene, V gene, CDR3 protein. Part of the rows lack a size; the others show once, few, many or a class for expanded clones.

cdr3_length: 14; clone_size: .; j_call: TRBJ2-1; v_call: TRBV5-1; cdr3_aa: CASSTGTLGNEQFF
cdr3_length: 11; clone_size: .; j_call: TRBJ1-1; v_call: TRBV29-1; cdr3_aa: CSVTLGPDAFF
cdr3_length: 11; clone_size: .; j_call: TRBJ2-1; v_call: TRBV29-1; cdr3_aa: CSVSLYNEQFF
cdr3_length: 13; clone_size: .; j_call: TRBJ2-1; v_call: TRBV20-1; cdr3_aa: CSARDRASWEQFF
cdr3_length: 16; clone_size: .; j_call: TRBJ2-5; v_call: TRBV7-9; cdr3_aa: CASSPEGLTRGETQYF
cdr3_length: 13; clone_size: .; j_call: TRBJ2-3; v_call: TRBV15; cdr3_aa: CATKEFGTDTQYF
cdr3_length: 14; clone_size: .; j_call: TRBJ2-5; v_call: TRBV5-1; cdr3_aa: CASSLDRGFETQYF
cdr3_length: 14; clone_size: .; j_call: TRBJ1-4; v_call: TRBV19; cdr3_aa: CATKDGESDEKLFF
cdr3_length: 14; clone_size: .; j_call: TRBJ2-5; v_call: TRBV7-9; cdr3_aa: CASSPRDNQETQYF
cdr3_length: 15; clone_size: .; j_call: TRBJ2-7; v_call: TRBV6-2/TRBV6-3; cdr3_aa: CASSYVGTYDYEQYF
cdr3_length: 12; clone_size: .; j_call: TRBJ1-1; v_call: TRBV29-1; cdr3_aa: CSVQEWNTEAFF
cdr3_length: 16; clone_size: .; j_call: TRBJ2-1; v_call: TRBV5-1; cdr3_aa: CASSGAARQGWGEQFF
cdr3_length: 16; clone_size: .; j_call: TRBJ2-3; v_call: TRBV21-1; cdr3_aa: CASSKGNRALTDTQYF
cdr3_length: 14; clone_size: .; j_call: TRBJ2-7; v_call: TRBV29-1; cdr3_aa: CSVGGTGGPYEQYF
cdr3_length: 15; clone_size: .; j_call: TRBJ1-1; v_call: TRBV7-9; cdr3_aa: CASSLISGREQVVGF
cdr3_length: 14; clone_size: .; j_call: TRBJ2-7; v_call: TRBV29-1; cdr3_aa: CSALGQDLIYEQYF
cdr3_length: 13; clone_size: .; j_call: TRBJ1-1; v_call: TRBV4-1; cdr3_aa: CASSQGLGPEAFF
cdr3_length: 14; clone_size: .; j_call: TRBJ2-7; v_call: TRBV6-5; cdr3_aa: CASSYDSPFSEQYF
cdr3_length: 15; clone_size: .; j_call: TRBJ2-7; v_call: TRBV19; cdr3_aa: CASSISGYASYEQYF
cdr3_length: 14; clone_size: .; j_call: TRBJ2-1; v_call: TRBV7-9; cdr3_aa: CASRSGAGEDEQFF
cdr3_length: 14; clone_size: .; j_call: TRBJ2-3; v_call: TRBV29-1; cdr3_aa: CSVEEDAAWGTQYF
cdr3_length: 15; clone_size: .; j_call: TRBJ1-1; v_call: TRBV29-1; cdr3_aa: CSVVGGVRAGAEAFF
cdr3_length: 14; clone_size: .; j_call: TRBJ2-5; v_call: TRBV29-1; cdr3_aa: CSVEVVGTQETQYF
cdr3_length: 13; clone_size: .; j_call: TRBJ1-2; v_call: TRBV29-1; cdr3_aa: CSVAGGSNYGYTF
cdr3_length: 16; clone_size: .; j_call: TRBJ1-1; v_call: TRBV5-1; cdr3_aa: CASSPDAVTQNTEAFF
cdr3_length: 14; clone_size: .; j_call: TRBJ1-1; v_call: TRBV20-1; cdr3_aa: CSARQGVQVTEVFF
cdr3_length: 15; clone_size: .; j_call: TRBJ2-1; v_call: TRBV7-2; cdr3_aa: CASRLEAGTYNEQFF
cdr3_length: 16; clone_size: .; j_call: TRBJ2-3; v_call: TRBV7-8; cdr3_aa: CASSSDRALSTDTQYF
cdr3_length: 16; clone_size: .; j_call: TRBJ2-1; v_call: TRBV28; cdr3_aa: CASSSTVHLPGDEQFF
cdr3_length: 14; clone_size: .; j_call: TRBJ2-7; v_call: TRBV20-1; cdr3_aa: CSARARMISYEQYF
cdr3_length: 12; clone_size: .; j_call: TRBJ2-2; v_call: TRBV29-1; cdr3_aa: CSYPASTGELFF
cdr3_length: 13; clone_size: .; j_call: TRBJ1-3; v_call: TRBV12-3/TRBV12-4; cdr3_aa: CASGQGYGNTIYF
cdr3_length: 15; clone_size: medium-sized; j_call: TRBJ1-6; v_call: TRBV4-3; cdr3_aa: CASSPARTENSPLHF
cdr3_length: 16; clone_size: .; j_call: TRBJ2-7; v_call: TRBV28; cdr3_aa: CASSSSGGLDPYEQYF
cdr3_length: 18; clone_size: .; j_call: TRBJ1-5; v_call: TRBV3-1; cdr3_aa: CASSQDPPWEGLGQPQHF
cdr3_length: 13; clone_size: .; j_call: TRBJ1-2; v_call: TRBV20-1; cdr3_aa: CSADKVGYYGYTF
cdr3_length: 18; clone_size: .; j_call: TRBJ2-1; v_call: TRBV28; cdr3_aa: CASSLPSSGGSTYNEQFF
cdr3_length: 13; clone_size: .; j_call: TRBJ2-4; v_call: TRBV20-1; cdr3_aa: CSADLEAKNIQYF
cdr3_length: 14; clone_size: .; j_call: TRBJ2-2; v_call: TRBV6-2/TRBV6-3; cdr3_aa: CASSPVRDTGELFF
cdr3_length: 13; clone_size: .; j_call: TRBJ2-3; v_call: TRBV6-4; cdr3_aa: CASSYGTTDTQYF
cdr3_length: 14; clone_size: .; j_call: TRBJ1-1; v_call: TRBV7-9; cdr3_aa: CASGQVLMNTEAFF
cdr3_length: 14; clone_size: .; j_call: TRBJ1-2; v_call: TRBV12-3/TRBV12-4; cdr3_aa: CASSLGGRTGGYTF
cdr3_length: 11; clone_size: .; j_call: TRBJ2-7; v_call: TRBV29-1; cdr3_aa: CSVKQTYEQYF
cdr3_length: 14; clone_size: .; j_call: TRBJ1-1; v_call: TRBV7-8; cdr3_aa: CASTGGRGRSEAFF
cdr3_length: 16; clone_size: .; j_call: TRBJ2-1; v_call: TRBV29-1; cdr3_aa: CSVDWLAGFSYNEQFF
cdr3_length: 17; clone_size: .; j_call: TRBJ2-3; v_call: TRBV27; cdr3_aa: CASSLGPLTLSTDTQYF
cdr3_length: 12; clone_size: .; j_call: TRBJ2-1; v_call: TRBV12-3/TRBV12-4; cdr3_aa: CASSLGGSEQFF
cdr3_length: 16; clone_size: .; j_call: TRBJ2-4; v_call: TRBV5-1; cdr3_aa: CASSLVPGLAKNIQYF
cdr3_length: 16; clone_size: .; j_call: TRBJ2-5; v_call: TRBV11-2; cdr3_aa: CASSPGGGAPQETQYF
cdr3_length: 19; clone_size: .; j_call: TRBJ2-1; v_call: TRBV4-3; cdr3_aa: CASSQDLGSGGPLHNEQFF
cdr3_length: 15; clone_size: .; j_call: TRBJ2-2; v_call: TRBV12-3/TRBV12-4; cdr3_aa: CASSSSGADTGELFF
cdr3_length: 14; clone_size: medium-sized; j_call: TRBJ2-6; v_call: TRBV29-1; cdr3_aa: CSVGMGFGANVLTF
cdr3_length: 15; clone_size: .; j_call: TRBJ2-1; v_call: TRBV6-6; cdr3_aa: CASSLGLAPYNEQFF
cdr3_length: 16; clone_size: .; j_call: TRBJ2-5; v_call: TRBV20-1; cdr3_aa: CSARDLSSDYQETQYF
cdr3_length: 14; clone_size: .; j_call: TRBJ2-7; v_call: TRBV14; cdr3_aa: CASSQGGRPYEQYF